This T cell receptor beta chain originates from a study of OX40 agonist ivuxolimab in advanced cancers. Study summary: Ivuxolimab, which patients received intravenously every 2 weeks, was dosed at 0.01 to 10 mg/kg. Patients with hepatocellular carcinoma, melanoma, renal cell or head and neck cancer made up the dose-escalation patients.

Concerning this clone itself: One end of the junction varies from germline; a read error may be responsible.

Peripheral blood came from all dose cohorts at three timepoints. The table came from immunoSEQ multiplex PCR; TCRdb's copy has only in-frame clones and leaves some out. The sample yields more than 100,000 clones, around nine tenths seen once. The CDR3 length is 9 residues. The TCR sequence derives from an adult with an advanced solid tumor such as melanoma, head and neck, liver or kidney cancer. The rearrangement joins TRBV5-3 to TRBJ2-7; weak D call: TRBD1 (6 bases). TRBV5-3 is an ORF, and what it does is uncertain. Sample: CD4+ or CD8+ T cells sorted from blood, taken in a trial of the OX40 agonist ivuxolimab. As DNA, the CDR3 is TGTGCCAGAAGTCTCCAGGGGTGCTTC. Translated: CARSLQGCF.